The rows below give T cell receptor beta chains drawn from one sample of a study of blood T cells in healthy people across ages. TCRdb reanalysed the 5' RACE reads using MiXCR and keeps one entry per CDR3 protein. The table includes under 2 million distinct CDR3 sequences, around 35% detected once. Input material: blood. The origin of the receptors is a woman aged 25 to 39 in good health. Each CDR3 is given with its conserved first and last residue. The D gene is left open where the match is weak. A row's size may be missing; if present it is once, few, many or a size class.

abundance	d_gene	v_gene	j_gene	CDR3nt	CDR3aa
.	TRBD2	TRBV6-6	TRBJ2-1	TGTGCCAGCAGTAGGACTAGCGGGGGGGCTGATGAGCAGTTCTTC	CASSRTSGGADEQFF
.	.	TRBV24-1	TRBJ2-1	TGTGCCACCAGTGACGCGGGAATCAATGAGCAGTTCTTC	CATSDAGINEQFF
.	TRBD2	TRBV6-1	TRBJ2-5	TGTGCCAACCAAACAGAGACTAGCGGCTCACAAGAGACCCAGTACTTC	CANQTETSGSQETQYF
few	.	TRBV7-2	TRBJ2-1	TGTGCCAGCAGCTTAGCTGATGGAGAGCAGTTCTTC	CASSLADGEQFF
many	.	TRBV29-1	TRBJ2-3	TGCAGCCACGAAGGGGGGAGGACAGATACGCAGTATTTT	CSHEGGRTDTQYF
.	.	TRBV7-2	TRBJ2-5	TGTGCCAGCAGCCCGGTGACTACACTGCAAGAGACCCACTACTTC	CASSPVTTLQETHYF
few	.	TRBV2	TRBJ1-1	TGTGCCAGCAGAGGGAGATTGGGAGCTTTCTTT	CASRGRLGAFF
once	TRBD1	TRBV6-5	TRBJ2-7	TGTGCCAGCAACCTAGGACAGGGGCCTTACTACGAGCAGTACTTC	CASNLGQGPYYEQYF
few	TRBD2	TRBV28	TRBJ2-1	TGTGCCAGCAGTTTAGAGGCTAGCGGGAGAGGTGAGCAGTTCTTC	CASSLEASGRGEQFF
.	TRBD1	TRBV4-1	TRBJ2-7	TGCGCCAGCAGCCAACTCGCTAGGACAGGAGGTAACGAGCAGTACTTC	CASSQLARTGGNEQYF
.	.	TRBV11-1	TRBJ2-3	TGTGCCAGCAGCTTAGGATACGGCAGGGGAGCGGATACGCAGTATTTT	CASSLGYGRGADTQYF
.	.	TRBV3-1	TRBJ2-5	TGTGCCAGCAGCCAAGATCTGGTAGCGGCGGGGCTTCAAGAGACCCAGTACTTC	CASSQDLVAAGLQETQYF
.	.	TRBV20-1	TRBJ2-3	TGCAGTGCGGACTCAAATACGCAGTATTTT	CSADSNTQYF
few	.	TRBV15	TRBJ2-3	TGTGCCACCAGCTCATACCCCGCCCCAGATACGCAGTATTTT	CATSSYPAPDTQYF
.	.	TRBV6-1	TRBJ2-3	TGTGCCGCTGGCCGTACAGGGATACCATTCACAGATACGCAGTATTTT	CAAGRTGIPFTDTQYF
.	.	TRBV9	TRBJ1-1	TGTGCCAGCACCGTAGTAGACGGACTCACTGAAGCTTTCTTT	CASTVVDGLTEAFF
once	TRBD2	TRBV5-4	TRBJ2-2	TGTGCCAGCAGCCCCGTACTAGCGGGGTCCCAGGGCGGGGAGCTGTTTTTT	CASSPVLAGSQGGELFF
few	.	TRBV29-1	TRBJ1-1	TGCAGCGTTGAAGGGGGTATAGCGGGGGATGAAGCTTTCTTT	CSVEGGIAGDEAFF
.	.	TRBV28	TRBJ2-5	TGTGCCAGCAGTTCCAAGGTTGGGGGGGAGACCCAGTACTTC	CASSSKVGGETQYF
.	TRBD1	TRBV10-3	TRBJ2-5	TGTGCCATCAGTGCCTCCGGGACAGGGGGGGGAAAAGAGACCCAGTACTTC	CAISASGTGGGKETQYF
.	.	TRBV12-3/TRBV12-4	TRBJ2-7	TGTGCCAGCAGCTTCGGTGGGTATGACGAGCAGTACTTC	CASSFGGYDEQYF
few	.	TRBV5-1	TRBJ2-5	TGCGCCAGCAGCTCCCAGGGCATGGAGACGGAGACCCAGTACTTC	CASSSQGMETETQYF
few	.	TRBV6-4	TRBJ2-1	TGTGCCAGCAACAATAGAGGCAGTGAGCAGTTCTTC	CASNNRGSEQFF
few	.	TRBV6-2/TRBV6-3	TRBJ2-1	TGTGCCAGCAGTTCTTACAGGGGGGGTGTCAATGAGCAGTTCTTC	CASSSYRGGVNEQFF
.	.	TRBV9	TRBJ2-7	TGTGCCAGCAGCGTAGAGTCTACCCGGGGCTCCTACGAGCAGTACTTC	CASSVESTRGSYEQYF
few	TRBD2	TRBV18	TRBJ2-7	TGTGCCAGCTCACCACCACTAGCGGTATACAATGAGCAGTACTTC	CASSPPLAVYNEQYF
few	TRBD2	TRBV5-1	TRBJ2-5	TGCGCCAGCAGTCGGACTAGCGGGGGCTTGGAGGAGACCCAGTACTTC	CASSRTSGGLEETQYF
.	.	TRBV21-1	TRBJ2-3	TGTGCCAGCGGAGCTCTGCCCAGACTAGCGGAGATCTCTGGCACAGATACGCAGTATTTT	CASGALPRLAEISGTDTQYF
few	TRBD1	TRBV20-1	TRBJ2-1	TGCAGTGCTCCTCCGGGACAGGCGTACAATGAGCAGTTCTTC	CSAPPGQAYNEQFF
.	TRBD2	TRBV5-4	TRBJ2-5	TGTGCCAGCAGCACTACCCCAGGCGGGAGGGCCGTAGAGACCCAGTACTTC	CASSTTPGGRAVETQYF
many	.	TRBV4-2	TRBJ2-1	TGTGCCAGCAGCCCCGGAGACCACGTCGCCAATGAGCAGTTCTTC	CASSPGDHVANEQFF
.	.	TRBV5-6	TRBJ1-1	TGTGCCAGCAGCTTGGACCCGAGCGGGGTGAACACTGAAGCTTTCTTT	CASSLDPSGVNTEAFF
.	.	TRBV2	TRBJ2-3	TGTGCCAGCAGTGCGGGGATATTCGCAGATACGCAGTATTTT	CASSAGIFADTQYF
.	.	TRBV6-6	TRBJ2-1	TGTGCCAGCAGTTACACGGGACTTAACAATGAGCAGTTCTTC	CASSYTGLNNEQFF
.	.	TRBV2	TRBJ2-7	TGTGCCAGCGATTCAAGAGGCCCCTACGAGCAGTACTTC	CASDSRGPYEQYF
few	.	TRBV5-1	TRBJ1-1	TGCGCCAGCAGCTTCACGGCGACCGGGGCGAACACTGAAGCTTTCTTT	CASSFTATGANTEAFF
.	TRBD2	TRBV20-1	TRBJ2-1	TGCGGAACACTAGCGGGAGGAGGTGAGCAGTTCTTC	CGTLAGGGEQFF
.	TRBD2	TRBV5-1	TRBJ2-1	TGCGCCAGCAGCGTAGCGGGAGCAAACTACAATGAGCAGTTCTTC	CASSVAGANYNEQFF
few	.	TRBV20-1	TRBJ2-7	TGCAGTGCGCCGGTCCAGCTCGGCTACGAGCAGTACTTC	CSAPVQLGYEQYF
many	.	TRBV4-1	TRBJ2-7	TGCGCCAGCAGCCAAGATCCCGCAGGGGTCTCCTACGAGCAGTACTTC	CASSQDPAGVSYEQYF
few	.	TRBV4-1	TRBJ1-1	TGCGCCAGCAGCCAAGAAGGAGGTGGATTAGTAGACACTGAAGCTTTCTTT	CASSQEGGGLVDTEAFF
.	TRBD1	TRBV7-9	TRBJ2-7	TGTGCCAGCAGCTCCGGAGACAGGGGATACTACGAGCAGTACTTC	CASSSGDRGYYEQYF
many	TRBD1	TRBV20-1	TRBJ2-7	TGCAGTGCTAGCCCCTGGGGACAGGGGAACGAGCAGTACTTC	CSASPWGQGNEQYF
many	.	TRBV20-1	TRBJ2-1	TGCAGTGCTAACCCGACAGTGAGCTCCTACAATGAGCAGTTCTTC	CSANPTVSSYNEQFF
few	.	TRBV4-1	TRBJ2-2	TGCGCCAGCAGCCAGGGCATTACGAACACCGGGGAGCTGTTTTTT	CASSQGITNTGELFF
.	.	TRBV7-9	TRBJ2-1	TGTGACAGCAGCATACCGGGACTCCCCAAACCGGGTGAGCAGTTCTTC	CDSSIPGLPKPGEQFF
.	TRBD1	TRBV13	TRBJ1-2	TGTGCCAGCAGCTCTGGACAGGGTTCGAGCGGCGGCTACACCTTC	CASSSGQGSSGGYTF